A single sample gave rise to the 15 T cell receptor beta chains below, sequenced in a study of control samples from healthy donors and cancer patients. Repertoires were generated with immunoSEQ multiplex PCR, while TCRdb's copy carries only in-frame clones and drops some. The profile shows some 150,000 clones, over 90% of them singletons. The sequenced sample consisted of blood. The source of these receptors is a middle-aged man in good health.

The rearrangement joins TRBV15 to TRBJ2-2; 8 bases line up with TRBD1. The ends lost 4 bases at V and 6 bases at J; junction bases unmatched: 7. The germline V gene encodes CDR1 LNHNV and CDR2 YYDKDF (reference sequence). CDR3 length: 15 residues. DNA of the CDR3: TGTGCCACCAGCACAAGACAGGGGATGGCCGGGGAGCTGTTTTTT. Translating gives CATSTRQGMAGELFF.

Here the CDR3 DNA reads TGTGCCAGCAGACTTGCCGGGGGAAACATTCAGTACTTC. Translating gives CASRLAGGNIQYF. The chain recombines TRBV12-3 or TRBV12-4 with TRBJ2-4; maybe TRBD2 (6 bases). V was pared by 6 bases and J by 6 bases, with 12 bases between. The CDR3 spans 13 residues.

The rearrangement joins TRBV6-1 to TRBJ1-5; D remains ambiguous. This CDR3 comprises 14 residues. Germline CDR1 is MNHNS and CDR2 is SASEGT. The ends were cut back, 0 bases at V and 5 bases at J, with 8 bases in the middle. CDR3 protein: CASSEALWDQPQHF. Here the CDR3 DNA reads TGTGCCAGCAGTGAAGCGCTTTGGGATCAGCCCCAGCATTTT.

The J gene is TRBJ2-5, the V gene TRBV6-6; no firm D call. This CDR3 comprises 13 residues. Germline V gene data show CDR1 as MNHNY and CDR2 as SVGAGI (reference sequence). Trimming took off 6 bases at V and 0 bases at J, with 8 bases between the two ends. CDR3 amino acids: CASSLQYQETQYF. The CDR3 DNA reads TGTGCCAGCAGCCTTCAATACCAAGAGACCCAGTACTTC.

This chain links TRBV10-3 with TRBJ1-1; 9 bases agree with TRBD1. J gave up 4 bases and V 2 bases, and 8 bases lay outside the gene matches. The germline CDR1 and CDR2 sequences are ENHRY and SYGVKD. This CDR3 is built from 16 residues. CDR3 in DNA: TGTGCCATCAGTGAGGCAACAGGGGGCGGGGGCACTGAAGCTTTCTTT. Amino acid sequence: CAISEATGGGGTEAFF.

The rearrangement links TRBV25-1 to TRBJ2-3, with a possible D match to TRBD2 (5 bases). Trimming took 1 base from V and 3 from J, leaving 5 bases between them. The CDR3 sequence is 13 residues long. The germline gives CDR1 MGHDK, CDR2 SYGVNS. CDR3 in DNA: TGTGCCAGCAGTGAATCGGGGACAGATACGCAGTATTTT. The encoded protein is CASSESGTDTQYF.

This chain connects TRBV5-1 to TRBJ2-2; the D is unclear. The CDR3 totals 13 residues. V lost 3 bases and J 3 bases, leaving 6 bases between the germline ends. From germline, CDR1 is SGHRS and CDR2 YFSETQ. CDR3 in DNA: TGCGCCAGCAGCTCCTTCGACACCGGGGAGCTGTTTTTT. Translating it yields CASSSFDTGELFF.

The chain links TRBV10-3 to TRBJ2-5; D might be TRBD1 or TRBD2, each matching 6 bases. The CDR3 is 14 residues long. Germline V lookup: CDR1 ENHRY, CDR2 SYGVKD. Trimming cost V 4 bases and J 0 bases, with 9 bases left between them. The CDR3 spells CAISAGAHQETQYF. The CDR3 nucleotides are TGTGCCATCAGTGCGGGGGCACACCAAGAGACCCAGTACTTC.

This clone was recorded once. The chain combines TRBV7-6 with TRBJ1-5, with 7 nucleotides matching TRBD1. CDR1 is SGHVS and CDR2 is FNYEAQ in the germline V gene. The CDR3 spans 15 residues. V shed 3 bases, J shed 4 bases, and the junction held 6 bases outside the gene matches. The CDR3 region is CASSFMDRTNQPQHF. The CDR3 region has the DNA TGTGCCAGCAGCTTCATGGACAGGACTAATCAGCCCCAGCATTTT.

This clone is medium-sized. The V gene is TRBV5-6, the J gene TRBJ1-5; a possible D gene is TRBD1 (5 bases). The V gene lost 1 base and the J gene lost 2 bases, with 7 bases spanning the gap. Looked up from germline, CDR1 is SGHDT and CDR2 is YYEEEE. The length of the CDR3 is 14 residues. The CDR3 nucleotides read TGTGCCAGCAGCTTGACAGGAGGCAATCAGCCCCAGCATTTT. This gives the protein CASSLTGGNQPQHF.

Remarks on this clone: The same CDR3 can be traced to other DNA sequences in this sample. The chain uses TRBV27 and TRBJ2-3; D not resolved. This CDR3 spans 12 amino acids. Germline assignment: CDR1 MNHEY and CDR2 SMNVEV (reference sequence). V was shortened by 4 bases and J by 1 base, with 3 bases between the two germline ends. In DNA form, the CDR3 reads TGTGCCAGCAGTTCTCGCACAGATACGCAGTATTTT. It specifies CASSSRTDTQYF.

CDR3 loop: CAILAGSTDTQYF. CDR3 DNA sequence: TGTGCCATCTTAGCGGGGAGCACAGATACGCAGTATTTT. The V call is TRBV6-9, the J call TRBJ2-3; 8 positions agree with TRBD2. This CDR3 spans 13 amino acids. CDR1 is MNHGY, CDR2 SVAAGI, per germline. The V gene end was trimmed by 10 bases and the J gene end by 0 bases; junction bases not matched to a gene: 3.

The genes are TRBV27 and TRBJ2-1, with 9 bases matching TRBD2. CDR3 length: 15 amino acids. V lost 3 bases to trimming and J lost 5 bases; unmatched junction nucleotides: 5. CDR1 and CDR2 (germline): MNHEY, SMNVEV (reference sequence). The CDR3 DNA reads TGTGCCAGCAGTTTTAGGACTAGCGAAAACAATGAGCAGTTCTTC. Translation: CASSFRTSENNEQFF.

The chain is built from TRBV14 and TRBJ2-6; D remains ambiguous. Trimming stripped 8 bases from V and 0 bases from J, with 8 bases between. CDR3 length: 14 residues. CDR1 is SGHDN and CDR2 is FVKESK in the germline V gene. CDR3 sequence (DNA): TGTGCCAGCGGCGTTACCTCTGGGGCCAACGTCCTGACTTTC. This codes for CASGVTSGANVLTF.

The rearrangement uses TRBV6-5 and TRBJ1-6; tentatively, D is TRBD1 (5 bases). From germline, CDR1 is MNHEY and CDR2 SVGAGI. The V end was cut by 6 bases, the J end by 5 bases, with 14 bases between. CDR3 length: 15 amino acids. The CDR3 sequence: CASRRGDLNNSPLHF. Written as DNA, the CDR3 is TGTGCCAGCAGGCGAGGGGACCTTAATAATTCACCCCTCCACTTT.